The next 10 T cell receptor beta chains were all read from a single sample in a study of OX40 agonist ivuxolimab in advanced cancers. The data were produced by immunoSEQ multiplex PCR, yet TCRdb's version contains in-frame clones alone and is incomplete. The table has about 54,000 clones, about four fifths seen once. The sequences come from CD4+ or CD8+ T cells sorted from blood, collected in a trial of the OX40 agonist ivuxolimab. All receptors derive from an adult with an advanced solid tumor such as melanoma, head and neck, liver or kidney cancer.

The chain is built from TRBV6-1 and TRBJ1-1; 8 positions agree with TRBD1. This CDR3 contains 11 residues. Looked up from germline, CDR1 is MNHNS and CDR2 is SASEGT. V was clipped by 5 bases and J by 10 bases; unmatched bases: 3. This CDR3 is CASSLDRGAFF. The CDR3 nucleotides read TGTGCCAGCAGTTTAGACAGGGGAGCTTTCTTT.

The rearrangement joins TRBV7-2 to TRBJ1-2; no definite D call. Trimming pared 4 bases from V and 2 bases from J, leaving 8 bases between. This CDR3 has 13 amino acids. Germline V gene lookup returns CDR1 SGHTA and CDR2 FQGNSA. The CDR3 is CASSYISNYGYTF. CDR3 nucleotides: TGTGCCAGCAGCTATATCTCCAACTATGGCTACACCTTC.

V usage is TRBV15 and J usage is TRBJ2-2; the D is unclear. The germline V and J ends were trimmed by 1 base and 3 bases, with 9 bases remaining between them. The CDR3 runs 15 residues. The germline V gene has CDR1 LNHNV and CDR2 YYDKDF (reference sequence). DNA of the CDR3: TGTGCCACCAGCAGAGGCGGTGGTGACACCGGGGAGCTGTTTTTT. Translation: CATSRGGGDTGELFF.

The chain recombines TRBV11-2 with TRBJ2-7; D is possibly TRBD1 (6 bases). There are 12 residues in the CDR3. Germline assignment: CDR1 SGHAT and CDR2 FQNNGV. V lost 9 bases to trimming and J lost 3 bases, with 12 bases between them. The DNA for the CDR3 is TGTGCCAGTACAGGGTTGGACTACGAGCAGTACTTC. Translated, it gives CASTGLDYEQYF.

The V gene is TRBV29-1, the J gene TRBJ2-7; TRBD2 matches 13 bases. The V gene end was trimmed by 4 bases and the J gene end by 9 bases; junction bases not matched to a gene: 18. Per germline, CDR1 SQVTM and CDR2 ANQGSEA. This CDR3 has 17 residues. CDR3 residues: CSVVPGTSGTRRVGQYF. The CDR3 DNA reads as TGCAGCGTTGTCCCCGGGACTAGCGGGACCCGTAGGGTCGGGCAGTACTTC.

The rearrangement uses TRBV9 and TRBJ2-4; D is unresolved. Trimming removed 2 bases from V and 0 bases from J, with 12 bases in between. Germline CDR1 is SGDLS and CDR2 is YYNGEE. The CDR3 is 16 residues long. CDR3 loop: CASSVSPGLAKNIQYF. The DNA of the CDR3 is TGTGCCAGCAGCGTCTCCCCCGGGCTAGCCAAAAACATTCAGTACTTC.

V is TRBV5-1 and J is TRBJ1-1; D ambiguous. Deletions cut 5 bases from V and 4 bases from J, with 6 bases between. The CDR3 has 11 residues. Germline V gene sequence: CDR1 SGHRS, CDR2 YFSETQ. As DNA, the CDR3 is TGCGCCAGCAGTTCGACCACTGAAGCTTTCTTT. Translated, it gives CASSSTTEAFF.

V is TRBV11-2 and J is TRBJ2-7; a possible D gene is TRBD1 (6 bases). CDR1 and CDR2 (germline): SGHAT, FQNNGV. Trimming took off 5 bases at V and 4 bases at J, with 15 bases between the two ends. The CDR3 has 14 residues. CDR3 DNA: TGTGCCAGCAGCAGGGGGAACCAGGGTTACGAGCAGTACTTC. Protein product: CASSRGNQGYEQYF.

The chain links TRBV25-1 to TRBJ2-1, with 11 bases matching TRBD2. Germline CDR1 is MGHDK and CDR2 is SYGVNS. The CDR3 contains 16 residues. V was clipped by 4 bases and J by 4 bases; unmatched bases: 6. For the CDR3, the DNA is TGTGCCAGCAGTGTAACTAGCGGGAGCCAGTACAATGAGCAGTTCTTC. It translates to CASSVTSGSQYNEQFF.

The J gene is TRBJ2-2, the V gene TRBV10-3; tentatively, D is TRBD1 (6 bases). Deletions cut 3 bases from V and 5 bases from J, with 10 bases between. CDR1 is ENHRY, CDR2 SYGVKD, per germline. This CDR3 contains 14 residues. In nucleotides, the CDR3 is TGTGCCATCAGTGACGGGCAGGGGACCGGGGAGCTGTTTTTT. Translation: CAISDGQGTGELFF.